The 22 T cell receptor beta chains in this list originate from one sample, sequenced in a study of blood T cell repertoires in COVID-19 (TCRdb year 2020). The receptor library was made with the immunoSEQ multiplex PCR assay. TCRdb carries this immuneACCESS record with in-frame sequences only. Its versions omit some clonotypes, under half of them owing to an unresolved V gene in the studies checked, with the rest unexplained. The sample table shows 200,000 or so clones, and around 86% are seen once. Jointly, the top ten make up 7% to 9% of the sample. The sample taken for sequencing was PBMCs or T cells enriched from blood (not recorded which). The receptors were sampled from a man aged 30-40 years in a cohort exposed to, infected with or recovered from COVID-19 (not recorded which).

The chain uses TRBV27 and TRBJ2-5; weak D call: TRBD1 (5 bases). The CDR3 length is 13 residues. Germline V CDR1 and CDR2: MNHEY, SMNVEV (reference sequence). Trimming took off 3 bases at V and 5 bases at J, with 10 bases between the two ends. In DNA form, the CDR3 reads TGTGCCAGCAGTTTCCGTAAGGGGGAGACCCAGTACTTC. Protein sequence: CASSFRKGETQYF.

This chain links TRBV27 with TRBJ1-2; the match to TRBD1 covers 9 bases. The CDR3 contains 16 residues. V gave up 0 bases and J gave up 4 bases; unmatched junction bases: 6. From germline, CDR1 is MNHEY and CDR2 SMNVEV (reference sequence). The CDR3: CASSLSAGTGSYGYTF. For the CDR3, the DNA is TGTGCCAGCAGTTTATCAGCCGGGACAGGGTCCTATGGCTACACCTTC.

This chain uses TRBV9 with TRBJ2-3; D uncertain. The germline V gene encodes CDR1 SGDLS and CDR2 YYNGEE. This CDR3 has 15 residues. Trimming removed 2 bases from V and 2 bases from J, with 12 bases in between. The CDR3 DNA reads TGTGCCAGCAGCGTTGCCAGCGCCTTCACAGATACGCAGTATTTT. This codes for CASSVASAFTDTQYF. Looking up the rest from reference TRBV9 and TRBJ2-3 gives the full variable domain: DSGVTQTPKHLITATGQRVTLRCSPRSGDLSVYWYQQSLDQGLQFLIQYYNGEERAKGNILERFSAQQFPDLHSELNLSSLELGDSALYFCASSVASAFTDTQYFGPGTRLTVL.

The chain couples TRBV19 to TRBJ1-3, with D tentatively TRBD1 (5 bases). Trimming took off 0 bases at V and 0 bases at J, with 18 bases between the two ends. The CDR3 runs 19 residues. CDR1 is LNHDA and CDR2 is SQIVND in the germline V gene (reference sequence). CDR3 nucleotides: TGTGCCAGTAGTATAGATACCCCTTCGACAGTGGCCTCTGGAAACACCATATATTTT. It translates to CASSIDTPSTVASGNTIYF.

The chain joins TRBV4-3 to TRBJ1-3; D remains ambiguous. The CDR3 extends over 15 amino acids. In germline, CDR1 is LGHNA, CDR2 YSLEER. Between the trimmed V and J ends, which lost 4 bases and 6 bases, there was a span of 16 bases. The CDR3 DNA is TGCGCCAGCAGCCCGCGGGTCACTACTCAAAACACCATATATTTT. Translation: CASSPRVTTQNTIYF.

This chain links TRBV27 with TRBJ1-2, with a weak D call TRBD1 (5 bases). The V gene's germline CDR1 is MNHEY and CDR2 SMNVEV (reference sequence). This CDR3 has 13 residues. V lost 5 bases and J lost 4, with 11 bases in between. As DNA, the CDR3 is TGTGCCAGCAGTACAGGACCGGCCTATGGCTACACCTTC. Its protein is CASSTGPAYGYTF.

The rearrangement uses TRBV5-8 and TRBJ2-1; D remains ambiguous. Trimming removed 4 bases from V and 6 bases from J, with 11 bases in between. CDR1 and CDR2 from the germline V gene are SGHTS and YDEGEE. CDR3 length equals 13 residues. The CDR3 protein is CASSLSVFNEQFF. The CDR3 nucleotides read TGTGCCAGCAGCCTGAGCGTTTTCAATGAGCAGTTCTTC.

This chain joins TRBV6-2 or TRBV6-3 and TRBJ1-5; TRBD1 matches 10 bases. Trimming cost V 1 base and J 3 bases; bases outside gene matches: 9. Germline CDR1 MNHEY, CDR2 SVGEGT. The CDR3 runs to 18 residues. The CDR3 loop is CASSYLPGQGTPNQPQHF. The CDR3 DNA sequence: TGTGCCAGCAGTTACTTACCGGGACAGGGGACCCCCAATCAGCCCCAGCATTTT.

This sequence joins TRBV5-4 and TRBJ2-2; tentative D call: TRBD2 (5 bases). The CDR3 is 17 residues long. With 5 bases removed from V and 1 base from J, the gap between germline ends came to 18 bases. The germline gives CDR1 SGHNT, CDR2 YYREEE (reference sequence). CDR3 loop: CASRQKGERQNTGELFF. CDR3 sequence (DNA): TGTGCCAGCAGACAGAAGGGTGAGCGGCAGAACACCGGGGAGCTGTTTTTT.

The genes are TRBV5-1 and TRBJ2-7, with 7 bases matching TRBD1. Germline CDR1 and CDR2: SGHRS and YFSETQ. The length of the CDR3 is 17 residues. The V gene end was trimmed by 0 bases and the J gene end by 7 bases; junction bases not matched to a gene: 16. The CDR3 bases are TGCGCCAGCAGCTTGGCCGGTCCAGGGGACAGCTACTTTGAGCAGTACTTC. Protein product: CASSLAGPGDSYFEQYF.

The J gene is TRBJ2-1, the V gene TRBV5-8; D is ambiguous. The V gene's germline CDR1 is SGHTS and CDR2 YDEGEE. V lost 0 bases and J lost 2, with 12 bases in between. The CDR3 has 16 residues. CDR3 in DNA: TGTGCCAGCAGCTTGGCCCTACTATTGGCCTACAATGAGCAGTTCTTC. This sequence encodes CASSLALLLAYNEQFF. Supplemented by reference TRBV5-8 and TRBJ2-1, the full variable domain reads EAGVTQSPTHLIKTRGQQATLRCSPISGHTSVYWYQQALGLGLQFLLWYDEGEERNRGNFPPRFSGRQFPNYSSELNVNALELEDSALYLCASSLALLLAYNEQFFGPGTRLTVL.

This clone was observed once. The chain joins TRBV28 to TRBJ1-6; weak D call: TRBD1 (5 bases). With 6 bases removed from V and 7 bases from J, the gap between germline ends came to 13 bases. Per germline, CDR1 MDHEN and CDR2 SYDVKM. This CDR3 is built from 14 residues. The CDR3 DNA reads as TGTGCCAGCAGCCCCGGGGGGGGGAATTCACCCCTCCACTTT. Protein product: CASSPGGGNSPLHF.

The chain couples TRBV4-1 to TRBJ2-1, with 8 bases identical to TRBD1. The V gene end was trimmed by 0 bases and the J gene end by 10 bases; junction bases not matched to a gene: 11. The length of the CDR3 is 16 residues. CDR1 is MGHRA, CDR2 YSYEKL, per germline. The CDR3 sequence: CASSQDSGTGGYEQFF. CDR3 coding DNA: TGCGCCAGCAGCCAAGATTCGGGGACAGGAGGGTACGAGCAGTTCTTC.

The J gene is TRBJ1-3, the V gene TRBV28; TRBD1 might be the D (6 bases). CDR3 size: 14 residues. Deletions cut 10 bases from V and 0 bases from J, with 13 bases between. Looked up from germline, CDR1 is MDHEN and CDR2 is SYDVKM. In DNA, the CDR3 is TGTGCCACCTTGACACAGGGCTCTGGAAACACCATATATTTT. It translates to CATLTQGSGNTIYF.

The rearrangement links TRBV9 to TRBJ1-3; 8 bases align to TRBD1. From germline, CDR1 is SGDLS and CDR2 YYNGEE. The CDR3 contains 16 residues. The trim removed 3 bases at V and 3 bases at J, leaving 8 bases unmatched. The CDR3: CASSAIGQGRGNTIYF. CDR3 nucleotides: TGTGCCAGCAGCGCCATTGGACAGGGACGTGGAAACACCATATATTTT.

V usage is TRBV6-6 and J usage is TRBJ1-3; D call uncertain. Germline-derived CDR1 and CDR2 are MNHNY and SVGAGI (reference sequence). Trimming stripped 5 bases from V and 0 bases from J, with 11 bases between. The CDR3 length is 15 residues. The CDR3 region is CASSDFGSSGNTIYF. CDR3 DNA: TGTGCCAGCAGTGACTTCGGGAGCTCTGGAAACACCATATATTTT.

The gene calls are TRBV5-4 and TRBJ1-2, with a weak D call TRBD1 (5 bases). Germline V lookup: CDR1 SGHNT, CDR2 YYREEE (reference sequence). This CDR3 is built from 16 residues. Trimming removed 3 bases at V and 5 bases at J, with 20 bases between. CDR3 coding DNA: TGTGCCAGCAGCTCAGGCACCGGGACTCTCGATTATGGCTACACCTTC. Protein: CASSSGTGTLDYGYTF.

The V and J genes are TRBV4-1 and TRBJ1-2; no clear D. The CDR3 runs 13 residues. Germline V CDR1 and CDR2: MGHRA, YSYEKL. V was pared by 6 bases and J by 4 bases, with 12 bases between. Here the CDR3 DNA reads TGCGCCAGCAGTTCTATTGGGCCCTATGGCTACACCTTC. Residues: CASSSIGPYGYTF.

This chain joins TRBV18 and TRBJ2-5, with 8 bases identical to TRBD2. This CDR3 is 15 amino acids long. CDR1 is KGHSH and CDR2 is LQKENI in the germline V gene. The J segment lost 4 bases and the V segment lost 6 bases, leaving 10 bases of the junction unmatched. This CDR3 is CASSPSGGVRETQYF. The DNA for the CDR3 is TGTGCCAGCTCGCCCTCCGGGGGGGTTCGAGAGACCCAGTACTTC.

The J gene is TRBJ1-5, the V gene TRBV7-2; D possibly corresponds to TRBD1 (5 bases). Germline-derived CDR1 and CDR2 are SGHTA and FQGNSA. The CDR3 has 13 residues. V was clipped by 3 bases and J by 7 bases, with 10 bases between them. The CDR3 sequence is CASSLDKGQPQHF. The CDR3, as DNA: TGTGCCAGCAGCTTGGATAAGGGGCAGCCCCAGCATTTT.

This rearrangement joins TRBV29-1 to TRBJ2-7, with TRBD1 matching over 11 bases. V was clipped by 4 bases and J by 1 base; unmatched bases: 9. The CDR3 contains 16 residues. Germline V gene sequence: CDR1 SQVTM, CDR2 ANQGSEA. CDR3 sequence (DNA): TGCAGCGTTGCCATAGACCGGGACAGGGGGTCCTACGAGCAGTACTTC. Its protein is CSVAIDRDRGSYEQYF.

The V call is TRBV28, the J call TRBJ1-1; the match to TRBD1 covers 7 bases. V trimming: 10 bases; J trimming: 1 base; junction bases outside the gene matches: 6. The germline V gene encodes CDR1 MDHEN and CDR2 SYDVKM. CDR3 length equals 13 residues. CDR3 sequence (DNA): TGTGCCACAAAAAACAGGGGGAACACTGAAGCTTTCTTT. Protein: CATKNRGNTEAFF. Complete variable domain (other parts from reference TRBV28 and TRBJ1-1): DVKVTQSSRYLVKRTGEKVFLECVQDMDHENMFWYRQDPGLGLRLIYFSYDVKMKEKGDIPEGYSVSREKKERFSLILESASTNQTSMYLCATKNRGNTEAFFGQGTRLTVV.